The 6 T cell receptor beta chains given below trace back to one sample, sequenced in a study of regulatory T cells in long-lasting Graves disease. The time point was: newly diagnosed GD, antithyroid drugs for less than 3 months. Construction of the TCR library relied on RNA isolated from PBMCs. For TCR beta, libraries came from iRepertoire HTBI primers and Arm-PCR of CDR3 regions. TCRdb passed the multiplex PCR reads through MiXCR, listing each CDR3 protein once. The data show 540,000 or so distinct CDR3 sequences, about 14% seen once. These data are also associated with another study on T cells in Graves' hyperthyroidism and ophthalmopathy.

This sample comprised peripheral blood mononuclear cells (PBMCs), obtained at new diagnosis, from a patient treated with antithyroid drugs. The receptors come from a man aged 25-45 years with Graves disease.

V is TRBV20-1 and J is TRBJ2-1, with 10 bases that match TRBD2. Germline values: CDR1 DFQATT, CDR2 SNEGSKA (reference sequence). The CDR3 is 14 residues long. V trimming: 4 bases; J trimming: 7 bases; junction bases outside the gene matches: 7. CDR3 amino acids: CSANLAGESNEQFF. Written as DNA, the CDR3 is TGCAGTGCTAATCTAGCGGGAGAGTCAAATGAGCAGTTCTTC.

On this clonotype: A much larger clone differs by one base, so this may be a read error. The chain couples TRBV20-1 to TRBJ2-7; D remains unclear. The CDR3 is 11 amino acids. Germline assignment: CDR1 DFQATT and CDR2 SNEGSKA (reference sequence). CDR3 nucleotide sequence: TGCAGTGCTAGAATTTCCTACGGGCAGTACTTC. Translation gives CSARISYGQYF.

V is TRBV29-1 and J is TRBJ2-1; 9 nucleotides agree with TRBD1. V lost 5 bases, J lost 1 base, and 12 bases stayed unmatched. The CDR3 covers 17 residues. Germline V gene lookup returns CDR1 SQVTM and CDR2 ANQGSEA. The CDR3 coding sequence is TGCAGCGTTACGGGGGAAGGTGGGACAGGGTCCTACAATGAGCAGTTCTTC. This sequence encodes CSVTGEGGTGSYNEQFF.

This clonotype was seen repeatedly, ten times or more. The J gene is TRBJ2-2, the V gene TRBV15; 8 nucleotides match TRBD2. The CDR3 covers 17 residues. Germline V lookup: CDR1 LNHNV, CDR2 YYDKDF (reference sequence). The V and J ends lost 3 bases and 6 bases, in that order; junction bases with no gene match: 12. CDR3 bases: TGTGCCACCAGCAGTGGATCGTTGCGGGAGGTCCCCGGGGAGCTGTTTTTT. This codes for CATSSGSLREVPGELFF.

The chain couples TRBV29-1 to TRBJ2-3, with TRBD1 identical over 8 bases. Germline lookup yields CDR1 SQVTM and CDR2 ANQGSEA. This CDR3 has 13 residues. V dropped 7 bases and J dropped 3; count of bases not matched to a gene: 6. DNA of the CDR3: TGCAGCGCGACGGGACAGGAGACAGATACGCAGTATTTT. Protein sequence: CSATGQETDTQYF.

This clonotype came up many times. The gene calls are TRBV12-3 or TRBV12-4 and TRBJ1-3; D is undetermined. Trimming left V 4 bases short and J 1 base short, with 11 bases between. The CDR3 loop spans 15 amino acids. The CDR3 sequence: CASSYRQGSGNTIYF. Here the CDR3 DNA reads TGTGCCAGCAGTTACCGCCAAGGATCTGGAAACACCATATATTTT.